The present entry profiles one T cell receptor beta chain with its context. As yet, its antigen is unknown. The CDR3 runs 15 residues. Losses at the gene ends were 3 bases for V and 6 bases for J; bases not matched to a gene: 7. The germline V gene encodes CDR1 MGHRA and CDR2 YSYEKL. It was with 60 Vbeta and 13 Jbeta primers that the PCR ran. Clones were sequenced by immunoSEQ multiplex PCR, and TCRdb holds only the in-frame ones, with some missing. The sample contains roughly 120,000 clones, about 86% of which appear only once. This sample stems from a study of cytomegalovirus exposure and HLA in healthy donors. Study-wide results and limits: According to an earlier analysis, most TCR beta V segments yielded productive rearrangements about 90% or about 30% of the time. With later analysis, a missense DCLRE1C variant became linked to TCR beta V- and J-gene trimming. Cytomegalovirus association was assigned to about 150 TCR beta chains. A later analysis reportedly identified an Asian-associated ancestry cluster as carrying fewer N-insertions than the 666-donor mean.

Sequencing was carried out using PBMCs. The receptor's source is a woman aged 40 to 49 in good health and CMV-seronegative. The V call is TRBV4-1, the J call TRBJ1-4, with 7 nucleotides matching TRBD1. The CDR3 loop is CASSQGDRPDEKLFF. As DNA, the CDR3 is TGCGCCAGCAGCCAGGGGGACAGACCAGATGAAAAACTGTTTTTT.